In its sample, the clone carrying this T cell receptor beta chain was seen many times. Its antigen is not known. Sample time point: blood at routine non-recurrence follow-up after resection. Material for sequencing was whole RNA from tumor, nontumor lung or frozen PBMC, left unsorted. The CDR3 has 14 amino acids. CDR1 and CDR2 from the germline V gene are LGHNA and YNFKEQ. Trimming removed 1 base at V and 0 bases at J, with 4 bases between. The data originate from a study of spatial heterogeneity in lung cancer. Study-wide results and caveats: Expanded tumor TCRs that were ubiquitous appeared in blood more at resection than follow-up.

A distinct unique molecular identifier was carried by each TCR cDNA molecule. TCRdb analysed the 5' RACE reads with MiXCR anew, one entry per CDR3 protein. The sample records over 95,000 distinct CDR3 sequences, about a tenth being singletons. The sequence was collected from a female donor with early-stage non-small cell lung cancer. The sample in question was PBMCs, obtained at follow-up. The V gene is TRBV4-2, the J gene TRBJ1-3, with no clear D. In nucleotides, the CDR3 is TGTGCCAGCAGCCAAGCGAGCTCTGGAAACACCATATATTTT. Translated, it gives CASSQASSGNTIYF.